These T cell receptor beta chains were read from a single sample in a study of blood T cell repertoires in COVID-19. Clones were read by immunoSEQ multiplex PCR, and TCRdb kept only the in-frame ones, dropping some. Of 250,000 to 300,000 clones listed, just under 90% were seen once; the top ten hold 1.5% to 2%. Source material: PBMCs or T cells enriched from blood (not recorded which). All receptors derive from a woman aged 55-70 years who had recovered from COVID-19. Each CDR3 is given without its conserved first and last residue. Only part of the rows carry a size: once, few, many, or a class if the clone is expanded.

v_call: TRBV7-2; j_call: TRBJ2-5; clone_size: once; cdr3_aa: ASSLTSGSGTQY
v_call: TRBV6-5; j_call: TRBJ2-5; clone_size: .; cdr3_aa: ASGDGQFGETQY
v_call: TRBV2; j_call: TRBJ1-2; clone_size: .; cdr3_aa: ASTLAEDYGYT
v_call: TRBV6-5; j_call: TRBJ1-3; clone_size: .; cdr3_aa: ASRTGLGNTIY
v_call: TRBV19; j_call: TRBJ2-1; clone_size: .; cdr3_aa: ASTDDGEGKNEQF
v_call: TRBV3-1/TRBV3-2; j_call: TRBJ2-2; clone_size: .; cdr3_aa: ASSPPFGRTGELF
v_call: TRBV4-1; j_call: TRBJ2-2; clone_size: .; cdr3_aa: ASSLEGANTGELF
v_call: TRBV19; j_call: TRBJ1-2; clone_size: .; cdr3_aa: ASSTGAPRSYGYT
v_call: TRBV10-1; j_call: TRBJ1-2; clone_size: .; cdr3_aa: ASSGTGESGYT
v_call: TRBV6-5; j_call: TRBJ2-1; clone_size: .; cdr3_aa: ASSRDRATYNEQF
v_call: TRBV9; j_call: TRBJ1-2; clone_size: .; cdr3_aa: ASSRTETGGYT
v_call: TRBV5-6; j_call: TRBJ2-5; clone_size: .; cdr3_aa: ASSPGLEETQY
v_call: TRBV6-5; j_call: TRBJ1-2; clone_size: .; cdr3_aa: ASSYGQGGGYT
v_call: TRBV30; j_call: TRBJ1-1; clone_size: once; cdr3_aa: AWSRAVGQGIKGTEAF
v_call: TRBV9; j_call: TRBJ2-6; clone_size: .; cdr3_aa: ASSVSPRGGPSGANVLT
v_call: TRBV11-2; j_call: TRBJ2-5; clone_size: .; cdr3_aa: ASSLGLVKETQY
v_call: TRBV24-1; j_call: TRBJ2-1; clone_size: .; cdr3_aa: ATSDPYSPSYNEQF
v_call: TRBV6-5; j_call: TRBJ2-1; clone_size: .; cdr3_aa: ASNTGIDGNEQF
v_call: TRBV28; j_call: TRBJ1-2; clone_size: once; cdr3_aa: ASVGFVYGYT
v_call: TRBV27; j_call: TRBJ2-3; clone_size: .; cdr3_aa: ASSPGRGGGTDTQY
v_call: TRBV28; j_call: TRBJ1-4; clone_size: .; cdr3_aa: ASSLMAGENEKLF
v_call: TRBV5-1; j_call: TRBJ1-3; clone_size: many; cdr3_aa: ASSGTGSGNTIY
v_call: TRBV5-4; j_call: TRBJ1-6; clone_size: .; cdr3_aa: ASSLGGSSNSPLH